These 23 T cell receptor beta chains were all obtained from the same sample, sequenced in a study of tumor-infiltrating lymphocytes in primary liver carcinoma. cDNA specific to TCR beta was made from 500 ng of total RNA, with a constant-region primer employed for priming. TCR beta libraries came from three nested multiplex PCR rounds using slightly modified ARM-PCR. In the first two PCR rounds, TRBV1-TRBV30 forward primers were paired with a C-beta reverse primer, and each round lasted nine to ten cycles. TCRdb itself ran the multiplex PCR reads through MiXCR, one entry per CDR3 protein. Seen here are approximately 120,000 distinct CDR3 sequences, 64% observed once, and the top ten hold roughly 7.9%. Without any cell sorting, roughly 20-33 mg of bulk tissue yielded co-extracted RNA and DNA. The material sequenced was liver tumor tissue from sampling region 3. Subset of the sample: tumor region T3, left-lateral pole. Receptors originate from a woman aged 55-75 years with primary liver carcinoma and hepatitis B virus infection.

This clonotype appeared many times. The V and J genes are TRBV4-1 and TRBJ2-7, with D possibly TRBD2 on 5 matching bases. The CDR3 covers 14 residues. Germline V CDR1 and CDR2: MGHRA, YSYEKL. Trimming pared 0 bases from V and 3 bases from J, leaving 9 bases between. The CDR3 loop reads CASSQEGRDYEQYF. The CDR3 DNA is TGCGCCAGCAGCCAAGAAGGTCGGGACTACGAGCAGTACTTC.

The rearrangement uses TRBV11-2 and TRBJ2-2; D is uncertain. Trimming took 5 bases from V and 13 from J, leaving 26 bases between them. The CDR3 is 16 residues long. The germline gives CDR1 SGHAT, CDR2 FQNNGV. This chain's CDR3 is CASSVLWGSNTWGLFF. The CDR3 DNA reads as TGTGCCAGCAGCGTATTATGGGGATCGAACACCTGGGGGCTGTTTTTT.

This chain uses TRBV11-1 with TRBJ1-1; D is perhaps TRBD1 (5 bases). This CDR3 is built from 15 residues. Trimming left V 3 bases short and J 3 bases short, with 14 bases between. Germline values: CDR1 SGHAT, CDR2 FQDESV (reference sequence). The CDR3, as DNA: TGTGCCAGCAGCTTTTTTGGGGCACCTGACACTGAAGCTTTCTTT. It yields the protein CASSFFGAPDTEAFF. Full variable domain (remainder filled in from reference TRBV11-1 and TRBJ1-1): EAEVAQSPRYKITEKSQAVAFWCDPISGHATLYWYRQILGQGPELLVQFQDESVVDDSQLPKDRFSAERLKGVDSTLKIQPAELGDSAMYLCASSFFGAPDTEAFFGQGTRLTVV.

Turning to this clonotype: At one end, the junction sequence differs from germline, possibly due to a read error. The chain employs TRBV25-1 and TRBJ2-3, with D tentatively TRBD2 (5 bases). CDR1 is MGHDK, CDR2 SYGVNS, per germline. This CDR3 region has 15 residues. The CDR3, as DNA: TGTGCCAGCAGTGAGGCCGCGGGCTACACAGTTACGCAGTATTTT. It codes for CASSEAAGYTVTQYF.

Points on this clonotype: Given the absence of the conserved phenylalanine or tryptophan at the CDR3 end, a read error is likely. The chain joins TRBV29-1 to TRBJ1-4, with 11 bases lining up with TRBD1. In germline, CDR1 is SQVTM, CDR2 ANQGSEA. The CDR3 covers 13 residues. This CDR3 reads CGATGTGGEKLFV. Here the CDR3 DNA reads TGCGGCGCAACCGGGACAGGGGGAGAAAAACTGTTTGTT.

This clonotype was detected once. A much larger clone differs from this one at a single base, so this may be a read error. The chain carries TRBV6-5 and TRBJ1-2; D call uncertain. V was clipped by 10 bases and J by 0 bases, with 12 bases between them. This CDR3 contains 13 residues. CDR1 and CDR2 from the germline V gene are MNHEY and SVGAGI. For the CDR3, the DNA is TGTGCCACCTCGGGAAACTCTAACTATGGCTACACCTTC. Translation gives CATSGNSNYGYTF.

The chain employs TRBV7-8 and TRBJ2-2, with a tentative D call TRBD2 (5 bases). Germline CDR1 and CDR2: SGHVS and FQNEAQ. The CDR3 runs to 15 residues. V lost 3 bases and J 9 bases, leaving 17 bases between the germline ends. The chain's CDR3 is CASSFSVRVIRELFF. For the CDR3, the DNA is TGTGCCAGCAGCTTTAGCGTGAGAGTGATCAGGGAGCTGTTTTTT.

Turning to this clonotype: As the CDR3 is not closed by the conserved phenylalanine or tryptophan, this likely results from a read error. The CDR3 sequence: CASSVMYDQPQHL. In nucleotides, the CDR3 is TGTGCCAGCAGCGTCATGTATGATCAACCCCAGCATCTT. The chain has TRBV11-2 and TRBJ1-5; no reliable D call. Germline V gene data show CDR1 as SGHAT and CDR2 as FQNNGV. The CDR3 has 13 residues.

The rearrangement uses TRBV4-1 and TRBJ2-1; 9 bases are shared with TRBD2. Germline V gene sequence: CDR1 MGHRA, CDR2 YSYEKL. The trim removed 4 bases at V and 0 bases at J, leaving 16 bases unmatched. The CDR3 has 20 residues. The CDR3 bases are TGCGCCAGCAGCCCATTTCCCGGGACTAGCTCCGAGAGCTCCTACAATGAGCAGTTCTTC. Its translation is CASSPFPGTSSESSYNEQFF.

This clonotype was detected only a few times. The CDR3 DNA is TGTGCCAGCAGCTCACGACCCCTAGAGGGTGAAAAACTGTTTTTT. Its protein product is CASSSRPLEGEKLFF. This chain uses TRBV7-2 with TRBJ1-4; D not certain. This CDR3 region has 15 residues. V was pared by 4 bases and J by 7 bases, with 16 bases between. Germline V gene data show CDR1 as SGHTA and CDR2 as FQGNSA.

This clonotype was counted at least ten times. The chain combines TRBV6-5 with TRBJ1-4; 9 bases map to TRBD1. Trimming removed 5 bases from V and 10 bases from J; junction bases left unmatched: 8. Germline assignment: CDR1 MNHEY and CDR2 SVGAGI. CDR3 length: 14 amino acids. As DNA, the CDR3 is TGTGCCAGCAGTGGAACAGGGGGCAGGAGAAAACTGTTTTTT. Translated, it gives CASSGTGGRRKLFF.

As for this clonotype: A much larger clone lies one base from this, so it may be a read error. The chain joins TRBV10-2 to TRBJ2-1; D is possibly TRBD2 (5 bases). The germline V gene encodes CDR1 WSHSY and CDR2 SAAADI. This CDR3 contains 14 residues. CDR3 coding DNA: TGCGACAGCAGTGTGTCTAGGTTTGGGAGCGAGCAGTTCTTC. This encodes CDSSVSRFGSEQFF.

The rearrangement uses TRBV29-1 and TRBJ1-2, with TRBD1 identical over 8 bases. The ends lost 6 bases at V and 7 bases at J; junction bases unmatched: 13. Germline V gene data show CDR1 as SQVTM and CDR2 as ANQGSEA. CDR3 length equals 14 residues. CDR3 coding DNA: TGCAGCGTCCCCCCCGGGGACAGGACGAGTGGCTACACCTTC. Translating it yields CSVPPGDRTSGYTF.

Regarding this clonotype: The junction does not match germline at one end; this may be a read error. The CDR3 protein is CGSSPQHSSAEQFF. CDR3 coding DNA: TGTGGCAGCAGCCCCCAGCATTCTTCGGCTGAGCAGTTCTTC. The rearrangement links TRBV11-2 to TRBJ2-1; no definite D call. Germline V gene sequence: CDR1 SGHAT, CDR2 FQNNGV. This CDR3 spans 14 amino acids.

Details on this clonotype: A read error may account for a junction end that differs from germline. The chain combines TRBV11-1 with TRBJ2-2; D might be TRBD2 (5 bases). The CDR3 loop spans 12 amino acids. Germline assignment: CDR1 SGHAT and CDR2 FQDESV (reference sequence). DNA for the CDR3: TGTGCCAGCAGCTCCCGTCCCGGGGAGCTGTCTTTT. The encoded protein is CASSSRPGELSF.

On this clonotype itself: One end of the junction does not line up with germline, which may come from a read error. The chain carries TRBV11-1 and TRBJ2-7; D gene uncertain. Germline CDR1 is SGHAT and CDR2 is FQDESV (reference sequence). This CDR3 has 12 amino acids. CDR3 in amino acids: CTSSSSAYEQYF. The CDR3, as DNA: TGTACCAGCAGTTCAAGCGCTTACGAGCAGTACTTC.

A word on this clonotype: This sequence may be a read error, since a much larger clone differs from it by one base. This chain joins TRBV4-1 and TRBJ2-2; 10 bases line up with TRBD2. The CDR3 length is 13 residues. Germline CDR1 MGHRA, CDR2 YSYEKL. Trimming took 8 bases from V and 8 from J; bases not matched to a gene: 5. This chain's CDR3 is CASRYSGRGELFF. The CDR3 region has the DNA TGCGCCAGCCGCTATAGCGGGAGGGGGGAGCTGTTTTTT.

In the case of this clonotype: Given a much more abundant clone one base away, this may be a read error. No conserved phenylalanine or tryptophan is present at the end of the CDR3, so a read error is the likely explanation. The genes are TRBV7-8 and TRBJ1-6; D uncertain. The CDR3 length is 16 residues. Germline CDR1 reads SGHVS; CDR2 reads FQNEAQ. Trimming cost V 1 base and J 6 bases, with 13 bases left between them. In DNA, the CDR3 is TGTGCCAGCAGCTTAGTGGCAGGAACCTTTAATTCACCCCTCCACTAT. It translates to CASSLVAGTFNSPLHY.

This clonotype was observed once. The chain joins TRBV11-2 to TRBJ2-7, with TRBD2 matching over 14 bases. The junction had 24 bases not matched to a gene; V was cut back by 5 bases and J by 9 bases. Germline lookup yields CDR1 SGHAT and CDR2 FQNNGV. This CDR3 spans 20 amino acids. The CDR3 DNA is TGTGCCAGCAGCACTCTACAGGGGGCGGGACTAGCGGGGGCGATCTACACGCAGTACTTC. Translation: CASSTLQGAGLAGAIYTQYF.

This clonotype is medium-sized by share. The chain joins TRBV29-1 to TRBJ2-3, with 8 bases lining up with TRBD2. This CDR3 region has 15 residues. Germline lookup yields CDR1 SQVTM and CDR2 ANQGSEA. V lost 8 bases to trimming and J lost 2 bases; unmatched junction nucleotides: 12. CDR3 amino acids: CSSRGLAGVTDTQYF. CDR3 bases: TGCAGCTCACGAGGGCTAGCGGGCGTCACAGATACGCAGTATTTT.

The rearrangement links TRBV5-6 to TRBJ2-5; D remains unclear. Deletions cut 1 base from V and 0 bases from J, with 10 bases between. This CDR3 has 15 amino acids. The V gene's germline CDR1 is SGHDT and CDR2 YYEEEE. CDR3 residues: CASSLRTPYQETQYF. CDR3 DNA sequence: TGTGCCAGCAGCTTGAGAACCCCGTACCAAGAGACCCAGTACTTC.

A few counts support this clonotype. Possible read error: a much larger clone is one base away. The rearrangement links TRBV12-3 or TRBV12-4 to TRBJ2-7, with 13 bases identical to TRBD2. This CDR3 is 17 amino acids long. V was pared by 8 bases and J by 2 bases, with 12 bases of the junction left unmatched. For the CDR3, the DNA is TGTGCCAGCGGCCCGACCGGGACTAGCGGGAACCCCTACGAGCAGTACTTC. Translated, it gives CASGPTGTSGNPYEQYF.

A word on this clonotype: A much larger clone sits a single nucleotide away, making a read error possible. This sequence joins TRBV2 and TRBJ2-1, with TRBD2 matching 13 bases. The CDR3 totals 16 residues. Per germline, CDR1 SNHLY and CDR2 FYNNEI. V shed 3 bases, J shed 8 bases, and the junction held 7 bases outside the gene matches. CDR3 sequence: CASSDWTSGGGDEQFF. The CDR3 DNA reads as TGTGCCAGCAGTGATTGGACTAGCGGGGGCGGGGATGAGCAGTTCTTC. Full variable domain (rest looked up from reference TRBV2 and TRBJ2-1): EPEVTQTPSHQVTQMGQEVILRCVPISNHLYFYWYRQILGQKVEFLVSFYNNEISEKSEIFDDQFSVERPDGSNFTLKIRSTKLEDSAMYFCASSDWTSGGGDEQFFGPGTRLTVL.